The 10 T cell receptor beta chains reported below all come from one sample, sequenced in a study of blood T cells in healthy people across ages. A second PCR of roughly 7 to 11 cycles used a sample-barcoded 5' primer and a J-beta primer mix. TCRdb redid the calling of the 5' RACE reads with MiXCR, one entry per CDR3 protein. The sample has 700,000 to 850,000 distinct CDR3 sequences, 40% to 65% seen once. The sequencing input was blood. Receptors originate from an elderly man in good health.

The chain carries TRBV5-1 and TRBJ2-3, with unresolved D. V lost 0 bases, J lost 9 bases, and 17 bases lay in between. Germline V gives CDR1 SGHRS, CDR2 YFSETQ. The CDR3 is made up of 15 amino acids. The CDR3 is CASSLDGSPTRTQYF. The CDR3 coding sequence is TGCGCCAGCAGCTTGGATGGGTCCCCTACTCGAACGCAGTATTTT.

The chain has TRBV18 and TRBJ2-5, with a possible D match to TRBD1 (6 bases). Germline loops: CDR1 KGHSH, CDR2 LQKENI. The CDR3 is 15 residues long. Trimming stripped 3 bases from V and 5 bases from J, with 16 bases between. The CDR3 protein is CASSPVFARGETQYF. CDR3 DNA: TGTGCCAGCTCACCTGTTTTCGCGAGGGGGGAGACCCAGTACTTC.

V is TRBV12-3 or TRBV12-4 and J is TRBJ2-5; the D gene is possibly TRBD2 (5 bases). The CDR3 loop spans 15 amino acids. The germline V and J ends were trimmed by 6 bases and 4 bases, with 18 bases remaining between them. CDR3 loop: CASRPSGRFGETQYF. The CDR3 coding sequence is TGTGCCAGCAGACCTAGTGGGAGATTTGGAGAGACCCAGTACTTC.

The DNA of the CDR3 is TGTGCCAGCAGCTTACGGACTAGCGCAGAGGCCTACAATGAGCAGTTCTTC. Translated: CASSLRTSAEAYNEQFF. This rearrangement joins TRBV7-6 to TRBJ2-1, with TRBD2 identical over 9 bases. Germline CDR1 SGHVS, CDR2 FNYEAQ. V was clipped by 2 bases and J by 2 bases; unmatched bases: 7. This CDR3 region has 17 residues.

The genes are TRBV5-1 and TRBJ2-6, with 8 bases lining up with TRBD1. This CDR3 region has 17 residues. Germline assignment: CDR1 SGHRS and CDR2 YFSETQ. The junction had 5 bases not matched to a gene; V was cut back by 2 bases and J by 1 base. CDR3 loop: CASSFQGARSGANVLTF. CDR3 sequence (DNA): TGCGCCAGCAGCTTCCAGGGGGCTCGGTCTGGGGCCAACGTCCTGACTTTC.

The CDR3 region is CASSITLGEKQNNEQFF. The CDR3 DNA follows: TGTGCCAGCAGCATAACCCTTGGGGAAAAGCAGAACAATGAGCAGTTCTTC. The chain has TRBV9 and TRBJ2-1; no reliable D call. The V and J ends lost 4 bases and 5 bases respectively, with 22 bases between them. The CDR3 is 17 residues long. Germline CDR1 is SGDLS and CDR2 is YYNGEE.

V usage is TRBV11-1 and J usage is TRBJ2-4, with TRBD2 identical over 8 bases. The DNA end favors TRBJ2-7, so the J call may be wrong. The CDR3 loop spans 16 amino acids. Germline V gene sequence: CDR1 SGHAT, CDR2 FQDESV (reference sequence). CDR3 in amino acids: CASSFRGGLSSYEQYF. CDR3 DNA sequence: TGTGCCAGCAGTTTCCGGGGGGGACTCAGCTCCTACGAGCAGTACTTC.

This clonotype appeared many times. At one end, the junction sequence differs from germline, possibly due to a read error. The V call is TRBV5-1, the J call TRBJ2-3; 9 bases line up with TRBD2. The CDR3 loop spans 14 amino acids. The germline CDR1 and CDR2 sequences are SGHRS and YFSETQ. The CDR3 region has the DNA TGTGCCAGCAGCTTAGCGGGAGCAACAGATACGCAGTATTTT. This translates into CASSLAGATDTQYF. The whole variable domain, filled in from reference TRBV5-1 and TRBJ2-3, reads KAGVTQTPRYLIKTRGQQVTLSCSPISGHRSVSWYQQTPGQGLQFLFEYFSETQRNKGNFPGRFSGRQFSNSRSEMNVSTLELGDSALYLCASSLAGATDTQYFGPGTRLTVL.

This chain joins TRBV20-1 and TRBJ2-3, with D hard to call. The CDR3 extends over 13 amino acids. Per germline, CDR1 DFQATT and CDR2 SNEGSKA (reference sequence). Trimming cost V 7 bases and J 14 bases, with 25 bases left between them. DNA for the CDR3: TGCAGTGGGCTCCATTTGGATCACAGATACGCGTATTTT. This translates into CSGLHLDHRYAYF.

V usage is TRBV12-3 or TRBV12-4 and J usage is TRBJ2-2, with a tentative D call TRBD2 (6 bases). The CDR3 is 15 amino acids. V was clipped by 3 bases and J by 7 bases, with 15 bases between them. The CDR3 protein is CASSFYGSRSGELFF. CDR3 DNA sequence: TGTGCCAGCAGTTTCTACGGGAGTCGTAGCGGGGAGCTGTTTTTT.